The 26 T cell receptor beta chains given below trace back to one sample, sequenced in a study of OX40 agonist ivuxolimab in advanced cancers. Clones were read by immunoSEQ multiplex PCR, and TCRdb kept only the in-frame ones, dropping some. The table includes around 100,000 clones, approximately 87% detected once. Sequencing used CD4+ or CD8+ T cells sorted from blood, obtained in a trial of the OX40 agonist ivuxolimab. These receptors were collected from an adult with an advanced solid tumor such as melanoma, head and neck, liver or kidney cancer.

The chain employs TRBV6-5 and TRBJ2-7; D is uncertain. Looked up from germline, CDR1 is MNHEY and CDR2 is SVGAGI. Trimming removed 7 bases at V and 4 bases at J, with 17 bases between. The CDR3 runs to 14 residues. The CDR3 DNA follows: TGTGCCAGCACCAACTGGTCCAGAGATTACGAGCAGTACTTC. Its translation: CASTNWSRDYEQYF.

Relative to its sample, this clone is medium-sized. CDR3 sequence: CASSLGRGNTEAFF. For the CDR3, the DNA is TGTGCCAGCAGCTTAGGACGGGGGAACACTGAAGCTTTCTTT. The chain combines TRBV7-6 with TRBJ1-1; D not certain. V shed 1 base and J shed 1 base, with 7 bases lying between them. The CDR3 is 14 amino acids. In germline, CDR1 is SGHVS, CDR2 FNYEAQ.

This sequence joins TRBV7-9 and TRBJ2-5; 10 nucleotides match TRBD1. Germline trimming cut 4 bases from V and 1 base from J; bases unmatched to any gene: 3. Per germline, CDR1 SEHNR and CDR2 FQNEAQ (reference sequence). The CDR3 length is 15 residues. The CDR3 reads CASSSGTGVQETQYF. DNA for the CDR3: TGTGCCAGCAGCTCAGGGACAGGGGTCCAAGAGACCCAGTACTTC.

CDR3 amino acids: CASSGNSDPDNEQFF. In DNA form, the CDR3 reads TGTGCCAGCAGCGGGAATAGCGATCCCGACAATGAGCAGTTCTTC. J is TRBJ2-1 and V is TRBV9; the D gene is possibly TRBD2 (5 bases). Germline V gene sequence: CDR1 SGDLS, CDR2 YYNGEE. Trimming removed 3 bases from V and 5 bases from J, with 15 bases in between. The CDR3 contains 15 residues.

The chain joins TRBV7-9 to TRBJ2-3; TRBD2 matches at 9 bases. V dropped 3 bases and J dropped 5; count of bases not matched to a gene: 6. The length of the CDR3 is 15 residues. Germline assignment: CDR1 SEHNR and CDR2 FQNEAQ (reference sequence). CDR3 DNA sequence: TGTGCCAGCAGCTTGACGGGACTAGCAGGAGATACGCAGTATTTT. Translating gives CASSLTGLAGDTQYF.

This sequence joins TRBV19 and TRBJ1-1; 7 bases align to TRBD1. The junction had 7 bases not matched to a gene; V was cut back by 8 bases and J by 4 bases. The germline gives CDR1 LNHDA, CDR2 SQIVND (reference sequence). This CDR3 region has 13 residues. In DNA form, the CDR3 reads TGTGCCAGTCAGACAGGGTCCAGCACTGAAGCTTTCTTT. This sequence encodes CASQTGSSTEAFF.

This chain uses TRBV18 with TRBJ2-5; D is undetermined. V gave up 3 bases and J gave up 5 bases, with 10 bases separating them. This CDR3 spans 13 amino acids. Germline V CDR1 and CDR2: KGHSH, LQKENI. CDR3 residues: CASSPSLGETQYF. In DNA form, the CDR3 reads TGTGCCAGCTCACCCTCCTTGGGGGAGACCCAGTACTTC.

V is TRBV7-9 and J is TRBJ1-3; D remains ambiguous. The CDR3 has 11 amino acids. Germline V gene sequence: CDR1 SEHNR, CDR2 FQNEAQ (reference sequence). Trimming left V 5 bases short and J 7 bases short, with 6 bases between. The CDR3 nucleotides read TGTGCCAGCAGCCCGGTTAACACCATATATTTT. Translation: CASSPVNTIYF.

The V and J genes are TRBV2 and TRBJ2-2, with D hard to call. This CDR3 comprises 13 residues. The V gene lost 4 bases and the J gene lost 2 bases, with 5 bases spanning the gap. The germline V gene encodes CDR1 SNHLY and CDR2 FYNNEI. The CDR3 DNA sequence: TGTGCCAGCAGTGCTTACAACACCGGGGAGCTGTTTTTT. Amino acids: CASSAYNTGELFF. Variable domain in full (rest from reference TRBV2 and TRBJ2-2): EPEVTQTPSHQVTQMGQEVILRCVPISNHLYFYWYRQILGQKVEFLVSFYNNEISEKSEIFDDQFSVERPDGSNFTLKIRSTKLEDSAMYFCASSAYNTGELFFGEGSRLTVL.

The chain combines TRBV4-1 with TRBJ2-5; 11 bases match TRBD1. The CDR3 extends over 15 amino acids. Losses at the gene ends were 5 bases for V and 5 bases for J; bases not matched to a gene: 7. The germline CDR1 and CDR2 sequences are MGHRA and YSYEKL. CDR3 DNA: TGCGCCAGCAGCTTCGGGACAGGGGGTTCGGAGACCCAGTACTTC. Amino acid sequence: CASSFGTGGSETQYF.

This clone was detected once. The chain employs TRBV11-2 and TRBJ1-1; D not resolved. CDR3 length equals 13 residues. The ends were cut back, 5 bases at V and 0 bases at J, with 7 bases in the middle. Germline V gives CDR1 SGHAT, CDR2 FQNNGV. The CDR3 loop reads CASSPTLNTEAFF. CDR3 nucleotides: TGTGCCAGCAGCCCAACACTGAACACTGAAGCTTTCTTT.

In nucleotides, the CDR3 is TGCGCCAGCAGCTTACAGCCCGGGACATCCCCCTACGAGCAGTACTTC. It is translated as CASSLQPGTSPYEQYF. J is TRBJ2-7 and V is TRBV5-1, with D maybe TRBD1 (6 bases). Germline CDR1 is SGHRS and CDR2 is YFSETQ. The V and J ends lost 2 bases and 2 bases respectively, with 17 bases between them. This CDR3 spans 16 amino acids.

This rearrangement joins TRBV28 to TRBJ1-6; no definite D call. CDR1 is MDHEN, CDR2 SYDVKM, per germline. Trimming removed 5 bases at V and 10 bases at J, with 9 bases between. The CDR3 length is 12 residues. Here the CDR3 reads CASSVSDSPLHF. CDR3 nucleotides: TGTGCCAGCAGTGTCAGTGACTCACCCCTCCACTTT.

This clone has only one observation. V and J are TRBV6-6 and TRBJ2-3; D could derive from TRBD1 or TRBD2 (5 bases each). Trimming stripped 2 bases from V and 2 bases from J, with 14 bases between. The CDR3 contains 16 residues. Germline V CDR1 and CDR2: MNHNY, SVGAGI (reference sequence). CDR3 protein: CASSYGLTGLTDTQYF. CDR3 nucleotide sequence: TGTGCCAGCAGTTACGGGTTGACGGGGCTCACAGATACGCAGTATTTT.

The chain is built from TRBV2 and TRBJ1-4, with 7 bases matching TRBD1. The CDR3 consists of 15 residues. Trimming removed 4 bases from V and 4 bases from J; junction bases left unmatched: 6. Germline CDR1 reads SNHLY; CDR2 reads FYNNEI. The CDR3 here is CASSGLDRLNEKLFF. The CDR3 bases are TGTGCCAGCAGTGGCCTGGACAGGCTTAATGAAAAACTGTTTTTT.

CDR3 sequence reads: CAWSARVRQPQHF. DNA of the CDR3: TGTGCCTGGAGTGCCAGGGTACGGCAGCCCCAGCATTTT. The V call is TRBV30, the J call TRBJ1-5; TRBD1 might be the D (5 bases). CDR3 length equals 13 residues. CDR1 GTSNPN and CDR2 SVGIG come from the germline V gene (reference sequence). V was pared by 1 base and J by 7 bases, with 11 bases between.

The chain couples TRBV6-1 to TRBJ2-3, with TRBD2 matching over 7 bases. V shed 4 bases and J 6 bases; nucleotides not matched to a gene: 4. CDR3 length equals 13 residues. Per germline, CDR1 MNHNS and CDR2 SASEGT. As DNA, the CDR3 is TGTGCCAGCAGTGTGGGGGGGGAGGATACGCAGTATTTT. As protein: CASSVGGEDTQYF.

To note about this clone: The same CDR3 arises from other DNA sequences in this sample as well. The chain uses TRBV5-1 and TRBJ2-5; D perhaps matches TRBD2 (7 bases). CDR3 size: 15 residues. V gave up 0 bases and J gave up 5 bases, with 14 bases separating them. Germline V CDR1 and CDR2: SGHRS, YFSETQ. The CDR3 DNA follows: TGCGCCAGCAGCTTGGATACAGGGAGGGAGGAGACCCAGTACTTC. This translates into CASSLDTGREETQYF.

The rearrangement joins TRBV5-1 to TRBJ2-2; D possibly corresponds to TRBD1 (5 bases). The CDR3 sequence is 14 residues long. Germline values: CDR1 SGHRS, CDR2 YFSETQ. The germline V and J ends were trimmed by 0 bases and 5 bases, with 8 bases remaining between them. CDR3: CASSLGRATGELFF. CDR3 bases: TGCGCCAGCAGCTTGGGCAGGGCGACCGGGGAGCTGTTTTTT.

The chain couples TRBV4-1 to TRBJ1-6, with 9 bases lining up with TRBD1. V lost 0 bases, J lost 8 bases, and 2 bases stayed unmatched. Germline V lookup: CDR1 MGHRA, CDR2 YSYEKL. This CDR3 spans 15 amino acids. The CDR3 nucleotides read TGCGCCAGCAGCCAAGAGCGGGACAGGGATTCACCCCTCCACTTT. This encodes CASSQERDRDSPLHF.

V and J are TRBV2 and TRBJ2-5; 10 bases line up with TRBD1. The V and J ends lost 8 bases and 5 bases, in that order; junction bases with no gene match: 11. Germline CDR1 is SNHLY and CDR2 is FYNNEI. The CDR3 is 15 residues long. This CDR3 reads CASPPGQGIRETQYF. DNA for the CDR3: TGTGCCAGCCCCCCGGGACAGGGGATCCGTGAGACCCAGTACTTC.

The chain employs TRBV28 and TRBJ2-6; 7 nucleotides align to TRBD1. J was trimmed by 0 bases and V by 5 bases; bases with no gene match: 1. Germline CDR1 and CDR2: MDHEN and SYDVKM. The CDR3 covers 15 residues. The CDR3, as DNA: TGTGCCAGCAGTCCAGGGGGCTCTGGGGCCAACGTCCTGACTTTC. Translation: CASSPGGSGANVLTF.

This chain uses TRBV7-3 with TRBJ2-7; weak D call: TRBD2 (6 bases). The CDR3 extends over 15 amino acids. The germline V gene has CDR1 SGHTA and CDR2 FQGTGA. V lost 5 bases to trimming and J lost 4 bases, with 18 bases between them. CDR3 sequence reads: CASSPAPGLLYEQYF. The CDR3 DNA sequence: TGTGCCAGCAGCCCCGCCCCGGGACTCCTATACGAGCAGTACTTC.

V is TRBV11-2 and J is TRBJ2-5; 14 bases fit TRBD2. CDR1 and CDR2 from the germline V gene are SGHAT and FQNNGV. This CDR3 is 16 amino acids long. Losses at the gene ends were 3 bases for V and 2 bases for J; bases not matched to a gene: 2. The CDR3 here is CASSLWTSGGQETQYF. As DNA, the CDR3 is TGTGCCAGCAGCTTGTGGACTAGCGGGGGGCAAGAGACCCAGTACTTC.

The genes are TRBV25-1 and TRBJ1-4, with D uncertain. The CDR3 sequence is 15 residues long. Trimming stripped 3 bases from V and 7 bases from J, with 15 bases between. CDR1 is MGHDK and CDR2 is SYGVNS in the germline V gene. The CDR3 protein is CASSDPGRRSEKLFF. The CDR3 region has the DNA TGTGCCAGCAGTGACCCAGGCCGCAGGAGTGAAAAACTGTTTTTT.

This chain joins TRBV30 and TRBJ1-2, with 10 bases that match TRBD1. V lost 3 bases, J lost 3 bases, and 13 bases stayed unmatched. This CDR3 region has 17 residues. Germline CDR1 is GTSNPN and CDR2 is SVGIG (reference sequence). The CDR3 protein is CAWRPSGGQGSYYGYTF. The DNA for the CDR3 is TGTGCCTGGAGGCCATCAGGGGGACAGGGGTCTTACTATGGCTACACCTTC.